This TCR beta chain was recovered during a study of Ad26.COV2.S vaccination and SARS-CoV-2 variants listed by TCRdb under 2021. With regard to the full study: Vaccine-arm donors were drawn from COV1001, a multicentre, randomized, double-blind, placebo-controlled phase I-IIa trial of Ad26.COV2.S in healthy adults. Dosing of Ad26.COV2.S was intramuscular, at either 5x10^10 or 1x10^11 viral particles, delivered as one shot or as two shots spaced 56 days apart. The specificity and breadth of SARS-CoV-2-reactive T cell receptors after Ad26.COV2.S vaccination were assessed by TCRbeta repertoire sequencing. The TCR-sequenced set comprised around 30 samples: some 19 Ad26.COV2.S vaccine recipients, 5 placebo recipients and 8 SARS-CoV-2 convalescent individuals. Trial participants were randomized into five groups of five: low-dose or high-dose Ad26.COV2.S given once or twice, or placebo on both occasions. Investigators did not know the trial group allocation while performing experiments and assessing outcomes. The paper's findings and limits, for the study overall: Spike-specific TCR breadth was higher in Ad26.COV2.S recipients than in placebo recipients (P = 0.0014). The authors noted that total T cell responses may have been underestimated by the TCR breadth and depth analyses. The study was not powered for comparison of responses between vaccine doses or regimens. Vaccine and placebo recipients had similar non-spike TCR breadth, a finding consistent with the vaccine containing only spike. Substantial breadth of spike-specific CD8+ and CD4+ T cell responses was reported after vaccination.

On this clone: Its antigen remains unidentified. The input lacks base qualities; no much larger clone sits a single base away.

The treatment or condition label of this sample denotes: 15 to 20 received Ad26.COV2.S at low or high dose, single or two shots; roughly five received placebo; per-sample allocation not given. For vaccine and placebo recipients, the sequenced repertoires came from samples collected on day 63 after the first injection. In Cohort 1b, around 23 adults aged 18-55 years were enrolled at a single site in Boston, USA, between 29 July and 7 August 2020. As a vaccine, Ad26.COV2.S was a replication-incompetent adenovirus type 26 vector that expressed a prefusion-stabilized SARS-CoV-2 spike protein derived from the original Wuhan strain. The V end loses 3 bases and the J end loses 7 bases, and a stretch of 13 bases separates them. The CDR3 holds 14 amino acids from the cysteine to the phenylalanine. CDR3 DNA is the only sequence kept; it has 42 bases, read in frame from the first base. CDR1 LNHDA and CDR2 SQIVND were looked up in the germline V gene (reference sequence).

The immunoSEQ Assay was used to sequence TCRbeta CDR3 regions. After extraction, genomic DNA underwent amplification by bias-controlled multiplex PCR, followed by high-throughput sequencing. The original pipeline was this. To quantify the absolute abundance of each unique TCRbeta CDR3 region, sequences were collapsed and filtered. T cell fraction was estimated by normalization of TCRbeta template counts to usable DNA, with usable DNA being measured through amplification of reference genes present in all nucleated cells. Repertoire TCRs were annotated as SARS-CoV-2-specific by exact matching of V gene, CDR3 amino acid sequence and J gene to a known reactive TCR set. MIRA supplied the reference SARS-CoV-2 TCR set, which was filtered for enrichment in COVID-19-positive ImmuneCODE repertoires so that public or cross-reactive TCRs were removed. Using the MIRA antigens, annotated TCRs were further analysed by specific ORF or by position within an ORF. Depth was the summed frequency of annotated unique rearrangements, while breadth was defined as annotated unique rearrangements over total unique productive rearrangements. Group comparisons of TCR breadth used two-sided Wilcoxon rank-sum tests. TCRdb stores this immuneACCESS table with in-frame sequences only. Part of the clones is absent; in the studies checked, under half of the shortfall reflects unresolved V genes, and no reason is known for the rest. V, J and clone size derive from that table, while D and trimming were established from the DNA sequence. Counted in this sample were about 680,000 clones; 89% of them appeared once. Approximately 1.5% of the sample rests with the top ten.

The sample was peripheral blood, taken in a trial of Ad26.COV2.S vaccine versus placebo. The receptor chain draws on TRBV19 and TRBJ2-4; the D segment cannot be called with confidence. The sequence was obtained from a person aged 18 to 65 who received the Ad26.COV2.S COVID-19 vaccine or a placebo. Read as DNA, the sequence is TGTGCCAGTAGTATGAATTTGGACCCCAACATTCAGTACTTC. Its protein is CASSMNLDPNIQYF.